The clone carrying this TCR beta chain was counted a single time. The CDR3 is 12 amino acids. J lost 0 bases, V lost 7 bases, and 3 bases had no gene match. The germline CDR1 and CDR2 sequences are SQVTM and ANQGSEA. This record belongs to a study of cytomegalovirus exposure and HLA in healthy donors. Researchers ran the PCR with 60 Vbeta and 13 Jbeta primers. Here immunoSEQ multiplex PCR was the method, and the copy in TCRdb shows in-frame clones only, minus some. The data show under 200,000 clones, around 84% seen once. The material sequenced was PBMCs. The sequence was obtained from a young woman in good health and CMV-seronegative. The rearrangement uses TRBV29-1 and TRBJ2-7; 7 bases line up with TRBD1. This CDR3 reads CSEGQPSYEQYV. CDR3 sequence (DNA): TGCAGCGAGGGACAGCCCTCCTACGAGCAGTACGTC.